This paragraph covers one TCR beta chain sequence. These data are taken from a study of blood T cell repertoires in COVID-19. Study summary: Sites across the United States, Italy and Spain contributed samples from acute and convalescent COVID-19. The cDNA or gDNA used as material had been derived from T cells, B-cell-depleted T cells, or PBMCs.

The germline gives CDR1 KGHDR, CDR2 SFDVKD. The CDR3 length is 15 residues. The V and J ends lost 3 bases and 4 bases respectively, with 12 bases between them. Enrolment of Seattle patients took place during active infection, and they were followed longitudinally. Clones were sequenced by immunoSEQ multiplex PCR, and TCRdb holds only the in-frame ones, with some missing. The profile covers under 60,000 clones, with approximately 87% appearing a single time and about 6.5% taken by the ten largest. The genes are TRBV24-1 and TRBJ1-5; D uncertain. Material: peripheral blood. This TCR was sampled from a woman aged 55 to 70 with COVID-19, enrolled during active disease. CDR3 nucleotides: TGTGCCACCAGTGATGGAAAACCAGGTAATCAGCCCCAGCATTTT. This translates into CATSDGKPGNQPQHF.